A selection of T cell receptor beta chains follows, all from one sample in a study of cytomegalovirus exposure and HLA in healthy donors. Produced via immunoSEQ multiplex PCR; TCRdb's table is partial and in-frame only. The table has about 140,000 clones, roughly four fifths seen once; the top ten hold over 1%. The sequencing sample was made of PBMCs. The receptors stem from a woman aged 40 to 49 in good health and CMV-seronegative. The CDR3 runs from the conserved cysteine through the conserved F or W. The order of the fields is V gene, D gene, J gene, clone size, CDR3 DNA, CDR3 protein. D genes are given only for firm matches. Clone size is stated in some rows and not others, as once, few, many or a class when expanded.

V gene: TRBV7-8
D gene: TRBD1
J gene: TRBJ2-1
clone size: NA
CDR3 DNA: TGTGCCAGCAGCATTCTTTCCGGGACAGGGGTAAAATCGGGTGAGCAGTTCTTC
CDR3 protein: CASSILSGTGVKSGEQFF

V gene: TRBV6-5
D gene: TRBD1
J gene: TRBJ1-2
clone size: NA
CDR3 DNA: TGTGCCAGCAGTTACTCCGGGACAGCGAATTACTATGGCTACACCTTC
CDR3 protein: CASSYSGTANYYGYTF

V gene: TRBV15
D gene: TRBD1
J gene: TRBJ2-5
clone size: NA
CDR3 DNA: TGTGCCACCAGCAGAGGTTTGACAGGGGCTGGAGAGACCCAGTACTTC
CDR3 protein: CATSRGLTGAGETQYF

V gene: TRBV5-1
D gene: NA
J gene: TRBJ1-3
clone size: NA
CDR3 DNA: TGCGCCAGCAGCCCGCAGGGGACTGGAAACACCATATATTTT
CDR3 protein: CASSPQGTGNTIYF

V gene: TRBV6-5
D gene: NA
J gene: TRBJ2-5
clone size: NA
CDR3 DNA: TGTGCCAATTTTCCCGGGACAAAATCCCAAGAGACCCAGTACTTC
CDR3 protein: CANFPGTKSQETQYF

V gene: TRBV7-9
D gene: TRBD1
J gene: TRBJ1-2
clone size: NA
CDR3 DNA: TGTGCCAGCAGCAACAGGGGTCAAGGCTACACCTTC
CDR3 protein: CASSNRGQGYTF

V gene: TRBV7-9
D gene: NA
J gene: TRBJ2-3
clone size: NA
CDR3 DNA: TGTGCCAGCAGCTTGAGATTAGATACGCAGTATTTT
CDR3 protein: CASSLRLDTQYF

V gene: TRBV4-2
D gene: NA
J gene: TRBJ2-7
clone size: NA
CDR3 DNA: TGTGCCAGCAGCAACACCGGGTCGACGTTCTACGAGCAGTACTTC
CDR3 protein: CASSNTGSTFYEQYF

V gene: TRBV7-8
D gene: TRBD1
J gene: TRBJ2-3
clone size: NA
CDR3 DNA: TGTGCCAGCAGCTCGGCGACAGGGCAGGGAGATACGCAGTATTTT
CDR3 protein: CASSSATGQGDTQYF

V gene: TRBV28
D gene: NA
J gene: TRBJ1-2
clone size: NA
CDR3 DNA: TGTGCCAGCAGTCCCCCTTATGGAGGTGGCTACACCTTC
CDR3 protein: CASSPPYGGGYTF

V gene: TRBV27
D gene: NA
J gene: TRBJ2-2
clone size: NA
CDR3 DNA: TGTGCCAGCAGTTTACTGGCGGTCGCGAACACCGGGGAGCTGTTTTTT
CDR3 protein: CASSLLAVANTGELFF

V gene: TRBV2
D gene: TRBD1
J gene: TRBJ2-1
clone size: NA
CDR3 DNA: TGTGCCAGCAACGTCGCCAGGGGGAATGAGCAGTTCTTC
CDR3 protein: CASNVARGNEQFF

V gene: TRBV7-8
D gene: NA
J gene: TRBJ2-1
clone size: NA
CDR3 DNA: TGTGCCAGCAGCTTATCCTGGGCTAACAATGAGCAGTTCTTC
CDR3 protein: CASSLSWANNEQFF

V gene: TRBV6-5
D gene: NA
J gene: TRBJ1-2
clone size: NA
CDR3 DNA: TGTGCCAGCAGCCCTGGGAGCCTCTATGGCTACACCTTC
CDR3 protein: CASSPGSLYGYTF

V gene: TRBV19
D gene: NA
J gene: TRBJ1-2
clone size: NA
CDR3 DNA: TGTGCCAGTAGTCCATACCGGGAGATTCAAAACTATGGCTACACCTTC
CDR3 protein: CASSPYREIQNYGYTF

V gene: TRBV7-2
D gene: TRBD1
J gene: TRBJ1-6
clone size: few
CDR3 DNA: TGTGCCAGCAGCTCCAACGGACAGGGGACTTCACCCCTCCACTTT
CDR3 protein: CASSSNGQGTSPLHF

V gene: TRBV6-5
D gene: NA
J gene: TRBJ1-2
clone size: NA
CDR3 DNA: TGTGCCAGCAGGCCCCCGGGACAACGCTATGGCTACACCTTC
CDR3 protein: CASRPPGQRYGYTF

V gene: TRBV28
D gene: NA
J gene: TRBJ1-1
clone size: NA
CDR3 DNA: TGTGCCAGCAGTTCAGGGGAAAACACTGAAGCTTTCTTT
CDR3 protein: CASSSGENTEAFF

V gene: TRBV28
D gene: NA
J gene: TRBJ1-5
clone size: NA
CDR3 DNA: TGTGCCAGCAGAACTCCAGAGGGGAGGCGCAATCAGCCCCAGCATTTT
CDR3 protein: CASRTPEGRRNQPQHF

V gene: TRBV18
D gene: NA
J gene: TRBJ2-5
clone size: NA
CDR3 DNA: TGTGCCAGCTCACCTAGGACTGACCAAGAGACCCAGTACTTC
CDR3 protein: CASSPRTDQETQYF

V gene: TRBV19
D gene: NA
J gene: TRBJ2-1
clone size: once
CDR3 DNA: TGTGCCAGTACCACATCCGGGTTAGCGGAGTACAATGAGCAGTTCTTC
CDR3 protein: CASTTSGLAEYNEQFF

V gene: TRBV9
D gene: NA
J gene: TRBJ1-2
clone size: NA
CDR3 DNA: TGTGCCAGCAGCCCAAGGGGGGGAAACTATGGCTACACCTTC
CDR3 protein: CASSPRGGNYGYTF

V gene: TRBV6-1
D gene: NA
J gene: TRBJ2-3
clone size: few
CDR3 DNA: TGTGCCAGCAGTGATACAGGGAAGGATACGCAGTATTTT
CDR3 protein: CASSDTGKDTQYF

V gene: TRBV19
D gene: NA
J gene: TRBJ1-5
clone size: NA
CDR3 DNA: TGTGCCAGTCGAACTTATAGCAATCAGCCCCAGCATTTT
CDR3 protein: CASRTYSNQPQHF

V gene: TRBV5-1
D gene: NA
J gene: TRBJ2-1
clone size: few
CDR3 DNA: TGCGCCAGCAGCTTGGCGGGGAGCTCCTACAATGAGCAGTTCTTC
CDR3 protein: CASSLAGSSYNEQFF

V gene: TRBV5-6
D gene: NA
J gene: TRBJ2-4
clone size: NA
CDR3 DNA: TGTGCCAGTAAAACCTCCGGGACTCTAGGCGTCATTCAGTACTTC
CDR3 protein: CASKTSGTLGVIQYF

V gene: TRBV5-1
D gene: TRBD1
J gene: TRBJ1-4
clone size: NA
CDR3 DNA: TGCGCCAGCAGACCGGGACAGGGGAATGAAAAACTGTTTTTT
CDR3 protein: CASRPGQGNEKLFF

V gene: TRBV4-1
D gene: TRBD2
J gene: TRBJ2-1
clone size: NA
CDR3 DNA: TGCGCCAGCAGCCCCAGCGGGGGAAACTACAATGAGCAGTTCTTC
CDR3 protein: CASSPSGGNYNEQFF

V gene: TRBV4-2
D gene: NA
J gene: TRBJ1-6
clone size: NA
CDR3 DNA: TGTGCCAGCAGCCCGGAGGGACGGGGAAATTCACCCCTCCACTTT
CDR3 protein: CASSPEGRGNSPLHF

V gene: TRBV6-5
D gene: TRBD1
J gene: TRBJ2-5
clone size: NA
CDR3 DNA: TGTGCCAGCATGCAAACCAGGGGGTGGGAGACCCAGTACTTC
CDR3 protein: CASMQTRGWETQYF

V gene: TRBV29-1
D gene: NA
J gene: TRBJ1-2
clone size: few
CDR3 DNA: TGCAGCGTTGAAATGCCAGACACGTATGGCTACACCTTC
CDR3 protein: CSVEMPDTYGYTF

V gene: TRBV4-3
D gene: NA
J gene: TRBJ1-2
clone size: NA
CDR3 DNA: TGCGCCAGCAGCCAAGAAACCGGGGGATACTATGGCTACACCTTC
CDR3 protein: CASSQETGGYYGYTF

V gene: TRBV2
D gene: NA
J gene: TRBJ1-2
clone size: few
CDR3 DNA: TGTGCCAGCAAAGATATTAGGGGCCTTCGCTATGGCTACACCTTC
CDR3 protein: CASKDIRGLRYGYTF

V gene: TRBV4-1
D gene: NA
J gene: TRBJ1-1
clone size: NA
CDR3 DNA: TGCGCCAGCAGCCAAGATGGGGGGACCGAAGCTTTCTTT
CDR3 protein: CASSQDGGTEAFF

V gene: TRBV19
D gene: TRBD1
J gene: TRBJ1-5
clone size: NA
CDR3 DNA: TGTGCCAGTAGCCTGGGACAGGGGAGCAATCAGCCCCAGCATTTT
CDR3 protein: CASSLGQGSNQPQHF

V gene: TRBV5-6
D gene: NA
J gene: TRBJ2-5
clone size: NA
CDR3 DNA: TGTGCCAGCAGCTTGGTTACAGCGGAGAGGCTAGAGACCCAGTACTTC
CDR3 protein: CASSLVTAERLETQYF

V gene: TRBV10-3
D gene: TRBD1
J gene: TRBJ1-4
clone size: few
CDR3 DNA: TGTGCCATCAGTGAGTCCCAAATGACAGGGAGTAATGAAAAACTGTTTTTT
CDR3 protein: CAISESQMTGSNEKLFF

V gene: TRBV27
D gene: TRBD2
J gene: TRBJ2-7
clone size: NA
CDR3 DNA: TGTGCCAGCAGACCCGGGACTAGGCGCTTGGAGCAGTACTTC
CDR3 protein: CASRPGTRRLEQYF

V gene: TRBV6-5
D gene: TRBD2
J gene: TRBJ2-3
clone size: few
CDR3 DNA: TGTGCCACCAGGAATAGCGGGGCTAGCACAGATACGCAGTATTTT
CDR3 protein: CATRNSGASTDTQYF

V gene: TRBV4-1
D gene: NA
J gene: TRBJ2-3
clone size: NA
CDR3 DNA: TGCGCCAGCAGCCAGGAGGACTTCACAGATACGCAGTATTTT
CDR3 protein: CASSQEDFTDTQYF